This T cell receptor beta chain was recovered during a study of CD8 T cells in ankylosing spondylitis. Points from the study as a whole: Clones linked to the disease showed a CD8+ phenotype. They occurred at relatively low frequencies in peripheral blood. Made up of under ten highly homologous variants, a TCR beta motif appeared characteristic of ankylosing spondylitis blood.

This clonotype was seen a few times. Its antigen is undetermined. Germline loops: CDR1 DFQATT, CDR2 SNEGSKA (reference sequence). This CDR3 contains 15 residues. V was trimmed by 6 bases and J by 8 bases, leaving 23 bases between them. The authors made TCR beta libraries by quantitative 5'-RACE with molecular barcodes. Each CDR3 protein gets one entry after TCRdb re-called the 5' RACE reads with MiXCR. The data hold more than 30,000 distinct CDR3 sequences, with approximately 11% observed a single time. The sample consisted of synovial fluid, either unsorted or a sorted T cell fraction (not recorded which). J is TRBJ2-1 and V is TRBV20-1, with D perhaps matching TRBD1 or TRBD2 (6 bases each). The origin of this receptor is a male donor with ankylosing spondylitis. The CDR3 region is CSASSPGTEGDEQFF. CDR3 in DNA: TGCAGTGCCAGTAGCCCAGGTACGGAGGGGGATGAGCAGTTCTTC.